This TCR beta chain was sequenced for a study of shared clonotypes between healthy human individuals. It was CD45RO-negative cells, positively selected for CCR7, that made up naive CD8 cells, with terminally differentiated effector memory CD45RA+ cells excluded. The table came from immunoSEQ multiplex PCR; TCRdb's copy has only in-frame clones and leaves some out. The sample yields about 2,100,000 clones, more than 85% seen once. The V gene end was trimmed by 3 bases and the J gene end by 2 bases; junction bases not matched to a gene: 7. CDR1 SGDLS and CDR2 YYNGEE come from the germline V gene. The CDR3 consists of 15 residues.

V is TRBV9 and J is TRBJ2-7; 8 positions agree with TRBD1. The receptor comes from a man between 18 and 29 years old in good health. Some clones in this sample may be carry-over from other donors' samples. Sequenced: naive CD8+ T cells from PBMCs. The CDR3, as DNA: TGTGCCAGCAGCGCAGGGGGCCTGCCCACCTACGAGCAGTACTTC. Translation gives CASSAGGLPTYEQYF. The full variable domain, with the rest looked up from reference TRBV9 and TRBJ2-7, is DSGVTQTPKHLITATGQRVTLRCSPRSGDLSVYWYQQSLDQGLQFLIQYYNGEERAKGNILERFSAQQFPDLHSELNLSSLELGDSALYFCASSAGGLPTYEQYFGPGTRLTVT.